This T cell receptor (beta chain) derives from a study of blood T cell repertoires in COVID-19. Study as a whole: The origin of the acute and convalescent COVID-19 samples was the United States, Italy and Spain. From T cells, B-cell-depleted T cells, or PBMCs came the material, which was cDNA or gDNA.

Germline CDR1 is SGHDN and CDR2 is FVKESK. V was shortened by 7 bases and J by 1 base, with 8 bases between the two germline ends. This CDR3 region has 13 residues. As handled by the study authors: Amplified reference gene primers provided the basis for estimating nucleated cell counts. Sequencing used immunoSEQ multiplex PCR; TCRdb keeps in-frame clones, though not all of them. Clone size and the V and J calls come from that table; the DNA yielded D and trimming. The table has around 220,000 clones, around nine tenths seen once. The TCR was taken from a woman aged 40 to 55 who had recovered from COVID-19. This sequence joins TRBV14 and TRBJ2-4, with no clear D. Sequencing input: peripheral blood. In DNA form, the CDR3 reads TGTGCCAGCACCGCGGCCGCCAAAAACATTCAGTACTTC. Protein sequence: CASTAAAKNIQYF.